These 10 T cell receptor beta chains were sequenced from one sample in a study of blood T cell repertoires in COVID-19 (dated by TCRdb to about 2020). The library was produced with the immunoSEQ multiplex PCR assay. TCRdb limited this immuneACCESS table to in-frame rearrangements with V and J called. A share of clones is missing; checked studies link under half to unresolved V genes, and the rest is unexplained. The sample table records some 180,000 clones; approximately 80% of these occur just once. The top ten hold about 7% of the sample. Sequences were obtained from peripheral blood. These receptors were taken from a middle-aged woman with COVID-19, enrolled during active disease.

The CDR3 sequence is CASSPGLAGISYEQYF. DNA for the CDR3: TGTGCCAGCAGTCCGGGACTAGCGGGGATTTCCTACGAGCAGTACTTC. The chain combines TRBV6-6 with TRBJ2-7; 13 nucleotides agree with TRBD2. This CDR3 has 16 residues. Germline V gene sequence: CDR1 MNHNY, CDR2 SVGAGI (reference sequence). V was clipped by 5 bases and J by 1 base; unmatched bases: 5.

The CDR3 loop reads CASSPPGFQGDTGELFF. The CDR3 DNA follows: TGTGCCAGTAGTCCCCCCGGTTTCCAGGGCGACACCGGGGAGCTGTTTTTT. The chain links TRBV19 to TRBJ2-2, with a tentative D call TRBD1 (5 bases). CDR1 and CDR2 (germline): LNHDA, SQIVND (reference sequence). Trimming stripped 5 bases from V and 3 bases from J, with 19 bases between. This CDR3 region has 17 residues. The full variable domain, its missing parts supplied by reference TRBV19 and TRBJ2-2, is DGGITQSPKYLFRKEGQNVTLSCEQNLNHDAMYWYRQDPGQGLRLIYYSQIVNDFQKGDIAEGYSVSREKKESFPLTVTSAQKNPTAFYLCASSPPGFQGDTGELFFGEGSRLTVL.

The rearrangement uses TRBV28 and TRBJ2-1; TRBD2 is a possible D gene (6 bases). V lost 6 bases and J lost 0, with 15 bases in between. Germline lookup yields CDR1 MDHEN and CDR2 SYDVKM. The length of the CDR3 is 16 residues. The CDR3 loop is CASRAGTFSSYNEQFF. The CDR3 DNA reads as TGTGCCAGCAGGGCCGGGACTTTCAGCTCCTACAATGAGCAGTTCTTC.

The genes are TRBV5-1 and TRBJ2-2; 8 bases align to TRBD1. After removal of 2 bases from V and 5 bases from J, the junction contained 2 bases not matched to a gene. This CDR3 comprises 14 residues. Germline values: CDR1 SGHRS, CDR2 YFSETQ. CDR3 residues: CASSLRDRTGELFF. The CDR3 DNA is TGCGCCAGCAGCTTACGGGACAGGACCGGGGAGCTGTTTTTT. Drawing the rest from reference TRBV5-1 and TRBJ2-2, the complete variable domain is KAGVTQTPRYLIKTRGQQVTLSCSPISGHRSVSWYQQTPGQGLQFLFEYFSETQRNKGNFPGRFSGRQFSNSRSEMNVSTLELGDSALYLCASSLRDRTGELFFGEGSRLTVL.

V gene TRBV2 combines with J gene TRBJ1-5; D remains ambiguous. This CDR3 is 13 amino acids long. The germline V gene has CDR1 SNHLY and CDR2 FYNNEI. The V and J ends lost 6 bases and 5 bases respectively, with 11 bases between them. The CDR3 is CASRGTYDQPQHF. CDR3 nucleotides: TGTGCCAGCAGGGGCACCTACGATCAGCCCCAGCATTTT.

The chain uses TRBV19 and TRBJ2-5; possibly TRBD2 for D (5 bases). This CDR3 region has 16 residues. Trimming removed 3 bases from V and 2 bases from J, with 16 bases in between. CDR1 is LNHDA and CDR2 is SQIVND in the germline V gene (reference sequence). CDR3 DNA sequence: TGTGCCAGTAGTATTAAGGGCGGGCCAGGTCAAGAGACCCAGTACTTC. It codes for CASSIKGGPGQETQYF.

The chain carries TRBV5-6 and TRBJ1-3; D gene ambiguous. The V end lost 3 bases, the J end lost 4 bases, and 5 bases lay between the germline ends. The length of the CDR3 is 12 residues. Germline values: CDR1 SGHDT, CDR2 YYEEEE. The CDR3 region is CASSSRGNTIYF. The CDR3 DNA reads TGTGCCAGCAGCTCTCGGGGAAACACCATATATTTT.

The chain has TRBV28 and TRBJ1-6; no reliable D call. The germline V gene encodes CDR1 MDHEN and CDR2 SYDVKM. V lost 7 bases to trimming and J lost 8 bases, with 15 bases between them. The CDR3 spans 14 residues. CDR3 sequence: CASTPEAEYSPLHF. CDR3 sequence (DNA): TGTGCCAGCACTCCTGAGGCAGAGTATTCACCCCTCCACTTT.

The chain couples TRBV4-2 to TRBJ1-1, with D possibly matching TRBD1 (5 bases). CDR1 is LGHNA, CDR2 YNFKEQ, per germline. Trimming left V 1 base short and J 7 bases short, with 10 bases between. There are 13 residues in the CDR3. For the CDR3, the DNA is TGTGCCAGCAGCCAAGGGGGGAGGGATGAAGCTTTCTTT. Residues: CASSQGGRDEAFF.

This chain uses TRBV19 with TRBJ2-1; 11 nucleotides agree with TRBD2. V was pared by 7 bases and J by 3 bases, with 5 bases of the junction left unmatched. Germline loops: CDR1 LNHDA, CDR2 SQIVND (reference sequence). CDR3 length equals 15 residues. CDR3 DNA: TGTGCCAGTAACCTAGCGGGAGGTGGCTACAATGAGCAGTTCTTC. This gives the protein CASNLAGGGYNEQFF.